This TCR beta chain came from a study of T cell repertoires in cytomegalovirus infection. Study at large: Recently identified HLA-C-restricted CMV epitopes and well-studied HLA-B-restricted CMV epitopes were used by the study. A matching HLA type, together with CMV infection, was signaled by public TCR beta signatures.

The CDR3 runs 15 residues. Germline V gene lookup returns CDR1 SGHTA and CDR2 FQGNSA. The V end lost 5 bases, the J end lost 6 bases, and 17 bases lay between the germline ends. Via MiXCR, TCRdb re-called the reads, giving one row per CDR3 protein. The top ten clones hold around 46% of a sample with fewer than 650,000 distinct CDR3 sequences, roughly 43% of them seen once. Study-level findings and limits: HLA-C-restricted CMV-specific TCR beta clonotypes were dominant in the ex vivo response.

Note on this clonotype: What it binds is unknown.

The clonotype was recovered from a human donor in good health (CMV status not recorded). Some clones in this sample may be carry-over from other donors' samples. The chain uses TRBV7-2 and TRBJ1-5; tentatively, D is TRBD1 (5 bases). Material: cultured PBMCs, obtained from culture after CMV antigen stimulation. In DNA, the CDR3 is TGTGCCAGCAGCGACACATGGGGCGGGAGTCAGCCCCAGCATTTT. Translated: CASSDTWGGSQPQHF.